This T cell receptor beta chain was sequenced for a study of T cells in Graves' hyperthyroidism and ophthalmopathy. Study-level findings and limits: In blood, most of the thyroid clonotypes expanded above 0.001 were also present.

Trimming cost V 3 bases and J 0 bases, with 4 bases left between them. The length of the CDR3 is 13 residues. CDR1 is KGHDR, CDR2 SFDVKD, per germline. RNA transcripts yielded amplified TCR beta CDR3 regions. When the TCR CDR3 underwent first-round RT-PCR, the HTBI primer set was used. TCRdb re-called the multiplex PCR reads with MiXCR, one entry per CDR3 protein. The sample carries approximately 400,000 distinct CDR3 sequences, 15% to 20% recorded once. This clonotype was detected many times. Its antigen is as yet unknown. Criteria for exclusion of patients were uncontrolled infection, other autoimmune disease, pregnancy or lactation.

The chain has TRBV24-1 and TRBJ1-1; no firm D call. What was sequenced was blood. This receptor was obtained from a woman between 18 and 29 years old with Graves' hyperthyroidism. Written as DNA, the CDR3 is TGTGCCACCAGTGATAGGCTGAACACTGAAGCTTTCTTT. Amino acids: CATSDRLNTEAFF.